These 9 T cell receptor beta chains originate from one sample sequenced in a study of T cells after yellow fever vaccination. TCRdb itself ran the 5' RACE reads through MiXCR, one entry per CDR3 protein. The table records 620,000 or so distinct CDR3 sequences, about 12% of them present only once. Sequencing used PBMCs, obtained on the day of the yellow fever booster vaccination. These receptors were obtained from a man aged 25 to 40 who received the YFV17D yellow fever vaccine.

This clonotype was seen many times. The CDR3 coding sequence is TGTGCCAGCAGTCCCGGGACAGGGGCCGAAGAGACCCAGTACTTC. Translating gives CASSPGTGAEETQYF. The chain recombines TRBV6-2 or TRBV6-3 with TRBJ2-5; TRBD1 matches 10 bases. CDR3 length: 15 amino acids. The ends lost 5 bases at V and 3 bases at J; junction bases unmatched: 6. Germline assignment: CDR1 MNHEY and CDR2 SVGEGT.

This clonotype was picked up a small number of times. The chain uses TRBV7-6 and TRBJ2-3; D is unclear. CDR1 and CDR2 (germline): SGHVS, FNYEAQ. The CDR3 has 16 amino acids. With 0 bases removed from V and 5 bases from J, the gap between germline ends came to 15 bases. The CDR3, as DNA: TGTGCCAGCAGCTTAGCGCAGTCCACCCTCGGAGATACGCAGTATTTT. Translated, it gives CASSLAQSTLGDTQYF. Together with reference TRBV7-6 and TRBJ2-3, the CDR3 gives the full variable domain: GAGVSQSPRYKVTKRGQDVALRCDPISGHVSLYWYRQALGQGPEFLTYFNYEAQQDKSGLPNDRFSAERPEGSISTLTIQRTEQRDSAMYRCASSLAQSTLGDTQYFGPGTRLTVL.

The chain uses TRBV30 and TRBJ2-1; D is possibly TRBD2 (5 bases). This CDR3 comprises 13 residues. V lost 3 bases, J lost 2 bases, and 8 bases lay in between. The V gene's germline CDR1 is GTSNPN and CDR2 SVGIG (reference sequence). In nucleotides, the CDR3 is TGTGCCTGGAGCGGGGTTACCTACAATGAGCAGTTCTTC. It encodes CAWSGVTYNEQFF.

This chain joins TRBV5-1 and TRBJ2-1, with 7 bases lining up with TRBD2. CDR3 length equals 15 residues. V shed 1 base and J 4 bases; nucleotides not matched to a gene: 5. Germline V gives CDR1 SGHRS, CDR2 YFSETQ. DNA for the CDR3: TGCGCCAGCAGCTTGATTCCAGCGGGATACAATGAGCAGTTCTTC. Translation: CASSLIPAGYNEQFF.

The rearrangement links TRBV21-1 to TRBJ2-1; the tabulated D call, TRBD2, remains unverified against the DNA. TRBV21-1 is a documented pseudogene. The CDR3 loop spans 18 amino acids. CDR3 protein: CASSQRIRIVEREFEQFF. CDR3 sequence (DNA): TGTGCCAGCAGCCAAAGAATTCGAATAGTGGAGCGGGAGTTTGAGCAGTTCTTC.

The chain couples TRBV20-1 to TRBJ2-3; 12 positions agree with TRBD2. The germline gives CDR1 DFQATT, CDR2 SNEGSKA (reference sequence). The CDR3 sequence is 16 residues long. The junction had 8 bases not matched to a gene; V was cut back by 3 bases and J by 4 bases. CDR3 in amino acids: CSARRLAGGSADTQYF. The CDR3, as DNA: TGCAGTGCTAGGAGGCTAGCGGGAGGGAGCGCAGATACGCAGTATTTT.

V gene TRBV7-9 combines with J gene TRBJ2-5, with TRBD1 as a possible D gene (6 bases). V was cut by 5 bases and J by 6 bases, with 10 bases left in between. Germline CDR1 SEHNR, CDR2 FQNEAQ (reference sequence). The CDR3 consists of 12 residues. CDR3 coding DNA: TGTGCCAGCAGCCCGGACAGAAAGACCCAGTACTTC. It is translated as CASSPDRKTQYF. The full variable domain, its missing parts supplied by reference TRBV7-9 and TRBJ2-5, is DTGVSQNPRHKITKRGQNVTFRCDPISEHNRLYWYRQTLGQGPEFLTYFQNEAQLEKSRLLSDRFSAERPKGSFSTLEIQRTEQGDSAMYLCASSPDRKTQYFGPGTRLLVL.

The CDR3 sequence: CASRRQGANEKLFF. CDR3 sequence (DNA): TGCGCCAGCAGACGACAGGGGGCGAACGAAAAACTGTTTTTT. The chain combines TRBV10-2 with TRBJ1-4; 10 nucleotides agree with TRBD1. V was clipped by 6 bases and J by 8 bases; unmatched bases: 6. The CDR3 consists of 14 residues. Germline values: CDR1 WSHSY, CDR2 SAAADI.

This clonotype was picked up many times. J is TRBJ2-7 and V is TRBV28; D gene ambiguous. V gave up 3 bases and J gave up 2 bases, with 8 bases separating them. Looked up from germline, CDR1 is MDHEN and CDR2 is SYDVKM. The CDR3 contains 13 residues. The CDR3 DNA follows: TGTGCCAGCAGTTTTGGGATGACCTACGAGCAGTACTTC. Translation gives CASSFGMTYEQYF.